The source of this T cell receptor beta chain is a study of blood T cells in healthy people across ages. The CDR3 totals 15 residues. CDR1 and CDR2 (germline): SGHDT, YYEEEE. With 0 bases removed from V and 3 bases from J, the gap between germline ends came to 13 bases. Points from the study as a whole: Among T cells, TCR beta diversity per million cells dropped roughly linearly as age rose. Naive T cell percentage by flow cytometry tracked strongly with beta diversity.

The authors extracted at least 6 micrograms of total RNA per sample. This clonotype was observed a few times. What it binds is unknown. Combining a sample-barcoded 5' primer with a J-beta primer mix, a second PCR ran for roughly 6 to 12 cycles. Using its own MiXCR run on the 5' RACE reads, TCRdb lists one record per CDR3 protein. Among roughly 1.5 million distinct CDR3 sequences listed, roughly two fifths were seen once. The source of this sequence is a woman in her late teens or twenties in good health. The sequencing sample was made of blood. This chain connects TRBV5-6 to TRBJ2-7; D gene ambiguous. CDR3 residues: CASSLGQLEFYEQYF. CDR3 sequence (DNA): TGTGCCAGCAGCTTGGGGCAATTGGAATTCTACGAGCAGTACTTC.